Described below is a single T cell receptor (beta chain) sequence and its context. Its antigen specificity is not known. The input lacks base qualities; no much larger clone sits a single base away. The record originates from a study of T cell repertoires in cytomegalovirus infection (dated by TCRdb to the late 2010s). In terms of the full investigation: Alongside well-studied HLA-B-restricted epitopes, the peptide stimulations were aimed at recently identified HLA-C-restricted CMV epitopes, whose presentation resists viral immunomodulation. Donor HLA type was relevant to the analysis, as public TCR beta signatures indicated carriage of CMV infection together with the matching HLA type.

General findings and caveats noted by the study authors: The ex vivo response was dominated by HLA-C-restricted CMV-specific TCR beta clonotypes, and the single most frequent clonotype in two of eight donors was supplied by these HLA-C-restricted clonotypes. In both this cohort and an independent cohort of 352 donors, the cumulative frequency of public TCR beta family members distinguished carriers of CMV infection plus the relevant HLA type.

Data came from an Illumina HiSeq 1500. The public reads were quality trimmed at Q25 with fastp and then assembled into clones with MiXCR by TCRdb, keeping productive beta chains. For every CDR3 protein sequence, its rows merge into one entry that carries the most common genes and DNA. This sample comprises around 570,000 distinct CDR3 sequences, roughly 42% of them detected only once. The ten largest clones capture over 45% of the sample. The sample's treatment or condition label, in plain terms: in vitro stimulation with specific CMV peptide epitopes to enrich CMV-specific T cells. The CDR3 contains 16 residues, cysteine and phenylalanine counted. Only CDR3 DNA remains: 48 bases, in frame from the first base. The germline V gene gives CDR1 as MDHEN and CDR2 as SYDVKM. The junction shows trimming of 6 bases on V and 0 bases on J, plus 15 bases between the germline ends.

Material: cultured PBMCs, obtained from culture after CMV antigen stimulation. The source is a human donor in good health (CMV status not recorded). Some clones in this sample may be carry-over from other donors' samples. Recombination linked TRBV28 to TRBJ1-5, with the D gene too uncertain to name. The CDR3 reads as follows: CASRTRAEGSNQPQHF. The nucleotide sequence reads TGTGCCAGCAGGACGAGAGCGGAGGGTAGCAATCAGCCCCAGCATTTT.